This T cell receptor beta chain emerged from a study of blood T cells in healthy people across ages. There are 16 residues in the CDR3. The V and J ends lost 3 bases and 0 bases respectively, with 12 bases between them. Then a second PCR, running about 6 to 12 cycles, was carried out with a sample-barcoded 5' primer and a J-beta primer mix. A 12-random-nucleotide template-switch adaptor tagged each cDNA molecule. MiXCR, run by TCRdb on the 5' RACE reads, gives a single entry per CDR3 protein. The table shows some 1.1 million distinct CDR3 sequences, with around two fifths occurring only once. Only a few counts were recorded for this clonotype.

This chain uses TRBV12-3 or TRBV12-4 with TRBJ1-5; D gene uncertain. This TCR derives from a young man in good health. Material for sequencing was blood. The CDR3 DNA is TGTGCCAGCAGTTTCGGGCCGGCGCTTAGCAATCAGCCCCAGCATTTT. It translates to CASSFGPALSNQPQHF.